The 16 T cell receptor beta chains below all came from one sample that was sequenced in a study of T cells in women clearing cervical HPV infection. TCRdb's copy holds only in-frame clones and misses some; the assay was immunoSEQ multiplex PCR. The ten top clones account for around 3.9%, within a sample of about 36,000 clones. Sequencing was performed on blood buffy coat. These receptors all stem from a woman aged 18-69 years with a cervical HPV16 infection that either progressed to CIN3+ or cleared (not recorded which).

Comments on this clone: Read coverage stops 3 residues before the CDR3 terminus; the germline J gene supplies the remainder. This rearrangement joins TRBV27 to TRBJ2-2, with a weak D call TRBD2 (5 bases). Germline V CDR1 and CDR2: MNHEY, SMNVEV (reference sequence). The CDR3 loop spans 14 amino acids. Trimming took off 6 bases at V and 4 bases at J, with 12 bases between the two ends. The CDR3 region is CASRPGRATGELFF. The CDR3 bases that were read are TGTGCCAGCAGACCTGGGCGGGCCACCGGGGAG.

With respect to this clone: The read ends 3 residues shy of where the CDR3 ends; the end is completed using the germline J gene. The chain has TRBV12-3 or TRBV12-4 and TRBJ1-4; 9 bases align to TRBD1. Germline trimming cut 4 bases from V and 8 bases from J; bases unmatched to any gene: 5. The CDR3 contains 14 residues. The part of the CDR3 DNA that was read is TGTGCCAGCAGTTGGGACAGGGAAGGCGAAAAA. Protein: CASSWDREGEK. The full CDR3 protein is CASSWDREGEKLFF.

For this clone: The read ends 3 residues early relative to the CDR3; the germline J gene fills the gap. This chain links TRBV2 with TRBJ2-4, with 14 bases fitting TRBD2. Unmatched junction bases numbered 11, after V lost 6 bases and J lost 1 base. The CDR3 is 19 residues long. Germline V CDR1 and CDR2: SNHLY, FYNNEI. The chain's CDR3 is CASRTGTSGSPVAKNIQYF. Incomplete CDR3 DNA: TGTGCCAGCAGGACCGGGACTAGCGGGAGTCCGGTGGCCAAAAACATT.

About this clone itself: The read gets to within 3 residues of the CDR3 end, and the germline J gene fills in the rest. The chain uses TRBV19 and TRBJ2-1; D possibly corresponds to TRBD2 (6 bases). V was clipped by 4 bases and J by 8 bases, with 18 bases between them. In germline, CDR1 is LNHDA, CDR2 SQIVND (reference sequence). The CDR3 runs to 15 residues. CDR3 in amino acids: CASSTHTSTVDEQFF. The CDR3 DNA, read in part, is TGTGCCAGTAGTACCCACACTAGCACCGTTGATGAG.

About this clone itself: The CDR3 goes on 3 residues after the read ends, and that part is filled in from the germline J gene. This chain joins TRBV7-9 and TRBJ2-5, with D unresolved. V shed 7 bases and J shed 0 bases, with 15 bases lying between them. The CDR3 length is 15 residues. Germline V gives CDR1 SEHNR, CDR2 FQNEAQ (reference sequence). The part of the CDR3 DNA that was read is TGTGCCAGCATCCCGTCAGGTGCTTACCAAGAGACC. Its protein product is CASIPSGAYQET. The whole CDR3 sequence is CASIPSGAYQETQYF.

Details on this clone: The sequence runs out 3 residues before the end of the CDR3; the remainder is reconstructed from the germline J gene. The V and J genes are TRBV20-1 and TRBJ2-5; 8 nucleotides agree with TRBD2. With V trimmed by 1 base and J by 5 bases, 6 bases remained unmatched. This CDR3 comprises 14 residues. Germline values: CDR1 DFQATT, CDR2 SNEGSKA (reference sequence). The CDR3 here is CSARAEREWETQYF. The covered CDR3 bases are TGCAGTGCTAGAGCCGAGCGGGAGTGGGAGACC.

CDR3 DNA, as far as it was read: TGTGCCAGCAGCTCCCCAGGGGGTCAGCCC. Translation: CASSSPGGQP. The entire CDR3 is CASSSPGGQPQHF. The chain joins TRBV11-2 to TRBJ1-5; 7 nucleotides line up with TRBD1. The read falls 3 residues short of the CDR3 end, and the missing part is taken from the germline J gene. Germline V gene sequence: CDR1 SGHAT, CDR2 FQNNGV. Losses at the gene ends were 4 bases for V and 6 bases for J; bases not matched to a gene: 3. The CDR3 is 13 residues long.

The CDR3 protein is CASTTLEGYGYTF. The covered CDR3 bases are TGTGCCAGCACCACCCTGGAGGGCTATGGC. The chain recombines TRBV7-2 with TRBJ1-2; D gene unclear. The read falls 3 residues short of the CDR3 end, and the missing part is taken from the germline J gene. The CDR3 totals 13 residues. Trimming removed 7 bases at V and 4 bases at J, with 13 bases between. Germline V gene lookup returns CDR1 SGHTA and CDR2 FQGNSA.

A note on this clone: The read ends 3 residues before the CDR3 terminus; that terminus is restored from the germline J gene. This chain links TRBV6-1 with TRBJ2-1; 7 bases fit TRBD1. In germline, CDR1 is MNHNS, CDR2 SASEGT. Unmatched junction bases numbered 4, after V lost 2 bases and J lost 6 bases. CDR3 size: 14 residues. The CDR3 protein is CASSEQTGSNEQFF. Partial CDR3 DNA: TGTGCCAGCAGTGAACAGACAGGGTCCAATGAG.

With regard to this clone: The CDR3 is cut off 3 residues early in the read; its end comes from the germline J gene. The chain employs TRBV20-1 and TRBJ2-2; 9 bases are a match to TRBD1. The germline CDR1 and CDR2 sequences are DFQATT and SNEGSKA (reference sequence). CDR3 size: 14 residues. J lost 4 bases, V lost 6 bases, and 6 bases had no gene match. The DNA read from the CDR3 is TGCAGTGCAGGGACAGGGACAACCACCGGGGAG. Protein sequence: CSAGTGTTTGE. From start to end, the CDR3 is CSAGTGTTTGELFF.

As regards this clone: Read coverage stops 3 residues before the CDR3 terminus; the germline J gene supplies the remainder. The gene calls are TRBV20-1 and TRBJ2-7; 11 bases fit TRBD2. J was trimmed by 6 bases and V by 2 bases; bases with no gene match: 6. There are 14 residues in the CDR3. Germline V gene lookup returns CDR1 DFQATT and CDR2 SNEGSKA (reference sequence). The CDR3 loop reads CSARSTSGSSEQYF. CDR3 DNA (partial): TGCAGTGCTAGAAGTACTAGCGGGAGTAGCGAG.

In the case of this clone: Coverage ceases 3 residues before the CDR3 finishes, and the germline J gene fills in the end. This rearrangement joins TRBV20-1 to TRBJ1-1, with a tentative D call TRBD1 (6 bases). Germline loops: CDR1 DFQATT, CDR2 SNEGSKA (reference sequence). This CDR3 comprises 16 residues. Trimming cost V 0 bases and J 5 bases, with 19 bases left between them. Incomplete CDR3 DNA: TGCAGTGCTAGAGATCCGGCACAGGGCGGTTTTACTGAA. Encoded protein: CSARDPAQGGFTE. The CDR3 reads in full as CSARDPAQGGFTEAFF.

In the case of this clone: The missing CDR3 end, 3 residues past where the read stops, is filled in from the germline J gene. The chain links TRBV2 to TRBJ1-1; 7 bases fit TRBD1. This CDR3 comprises 13 residues. Unmatched junction bases numbered 4, after V lost 5 bases and J lost 4 bases. CDR1 is SNHLY, CDR2 FYNNEI, per germline. CDR3 sequence: CASSRQGFTEAFF. The CDR3 bases that were read are TGTGCCAGCAGTAGACAGGGCTTCACTGAA.

Concerning this clone itself: The observed sequence ends 3 residues before the CDR3 terminus, with the missing tail filled in from the germline J gene. This chain connects TRBV20-1 to TRBJ1-1, with a tentative D call TRBD1 (5 bases). The CDR3 consists of 14 residues. V was shortened by 0 bases and J by 4 bases, with 12 bases between the two germline ends. Germline CDR1 DFQATT, CDR2 SNEGSKA (reference sequence). Incomplete CDR3 DNA: TGCAGTGCTAGAGATCCCAGGGAGAGCACTGAA. Translation: CSARDPRESTE. The entire CDR3 protein is CSARDPRESTEAFF.

A note on this clone: The read finishes 3 residues shy of the CDR3 end, and the germline J gene is used to complete it. The chain couples TRBV20-1 to TRBJ1-5; no reliable D call. Trimming removed 4 bases from V and 1 base from J, with 14 bases in between. The germline gives CDR1 DFQATT, CDR2 SNEGSKA (reference sequence). CDR3 length: 15 amino acids. CDR3 in amino acids: CSAISSSLSNQPQHF. The CDR3 DNA, read in part, is TGCAGTGCTATTAGTTCGAGCCTCAGCAATCAGCCC.

A remark on this clone: The read ends 3 residues shy of where the CDR3 ends; the end is completed using the germline J gene. V is TRBV30 and J is TRBJ2-7; D is possibly TRBD1 or TRBD2 (5 bases each). Germline CDR1 is GTSNPN and CDR2 is SVGIG (reference sequence). The CDR3 contains 14 residues. V was pared by 3 bases and J by 2 bases, with 14 bases between. The CDR3: CAWSQRGSTYEQYF. CDR3 bases read: TGTGCCTGGAGCCAGAGGGGATCAACCTACGAG.